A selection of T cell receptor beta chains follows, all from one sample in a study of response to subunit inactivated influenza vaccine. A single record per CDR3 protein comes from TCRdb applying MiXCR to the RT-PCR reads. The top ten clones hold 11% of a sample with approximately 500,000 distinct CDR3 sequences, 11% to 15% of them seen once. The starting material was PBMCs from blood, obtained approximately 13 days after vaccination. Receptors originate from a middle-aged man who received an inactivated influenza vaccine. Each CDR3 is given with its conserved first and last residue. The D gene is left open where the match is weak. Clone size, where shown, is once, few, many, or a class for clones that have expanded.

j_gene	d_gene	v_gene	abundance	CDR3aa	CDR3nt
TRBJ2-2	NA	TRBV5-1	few	CASSSGEPGELFF	TGCGCCAGCAGCTCTGGGGAGCCCGGGGAGCTGTTTTTT
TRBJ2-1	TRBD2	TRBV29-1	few	CSAQVTSGGLLQFF	TGCAGCGCCCAAGTGACTAGCGGGGGATTGTTGCAGTTCTTC
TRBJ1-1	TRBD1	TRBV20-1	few	CSAKTGDVGAFF	TGCAGTGCTAAGACAGGGGATGTAGGAGCTTTCTTT
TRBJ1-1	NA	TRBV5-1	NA	CASSIRTGTQNTEAFF	TGCGCCAGCAGCATCCGCACCGGGACCCAGAACACTGAAGCTTTCTTT
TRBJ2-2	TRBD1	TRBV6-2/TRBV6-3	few	CASSRRDRVNTGELFF	TGTGCCAGCAGTCGCCGGGACAGGGTGAACACCGGGGAGCTGTTTTTT
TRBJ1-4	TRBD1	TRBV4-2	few	CASSQVGTDEKLFF	TGTGCCAGCAGCCAAGTTGGGACAGATGAAAAACTGTTTTTT
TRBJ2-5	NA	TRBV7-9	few	CASSLSTWYQETQYF	TGTGCCAGCAGCTTAAGCACTTGGTACCAAGAGACCCAGTACTTC
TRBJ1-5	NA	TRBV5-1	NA	CASSKSGGVGQPQHF	TGCGCCAGCAGCAAGAGCGGTGGGGTCGGGCAGCCCCAGCATTTT
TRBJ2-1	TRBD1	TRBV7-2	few	CASSGWGQGYDEQFF	TGTGCCAGCAGCGGATGGGGACAGGGGTACGATGAGCAGTTCTTC
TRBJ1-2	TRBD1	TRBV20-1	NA	CSASRQGSGYGYTF	TGCAGTGCTTCCCGACAGGGCAGTGGCTATGGCTACACCTTC
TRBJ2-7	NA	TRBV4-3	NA	CASSQQTGTPIYEQYF	TGCGCCAGCAGCCAGCAAACCGGGACACCGATCTACGAGCAGTACTTC
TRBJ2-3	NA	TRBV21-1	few	CASSKARVTDTQYF	TGTGCCAGCAGCAAAGCGAGAGTCACAGATACGCAGTATTTT
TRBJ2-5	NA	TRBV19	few	CASVGGETQYF	TGTGCCAGTGTGGGGGGAGAGACCCAGTACTTC
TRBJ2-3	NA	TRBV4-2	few	CASSPSGSTDTQYF	TGTGCCAGCAGCCCTTCGGGAAGCACAGATACGCAGTATTTT
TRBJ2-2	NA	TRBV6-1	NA	CASNDRSRRTGELFF	TGTGCCAGCAATGACCGTAGCCGGAGGACCGGGGAGCTGTTTTTT
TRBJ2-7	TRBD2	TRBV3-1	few	CASSARGLGPYEQYF	TGTGCCAGCAGCGCCAGGGGACTAGGTCCCTACGAGCAGTACTTC